These 27 T cell receptor beta chains came from one sample sequenced in a study of early T cells in non-severe SARS-CoV-2 infection (dated by TCRdb to about 2021). Receptor libraries were prepared by 5' RACE. The sample was run on a NextSeq 500. TCRdb passed the public sequencing reads through fastp at Q25 and MiXCR, retaining productive beta sequences. Merged by CDR3 protein, the rows form single entries marked with the most common genes and DNA. This sample gives roughly 80,000 distinct CDR3 sequences in total; around 16% of them show up just once. The top ten clonotypes cover approximately 2.6% of the sample. Sequencing was carried out using whole blood. The receptors here all came from an adult who was a healthcare worker with PCR-confirmed SARS-CoV-2 infection or an uninfected control (not recorded which).

Details on this clonotype: Germline and junction disagree at one end, which may indicate a read error. V is TRBV29-1 and J is TRBJ2-2; maybe TRBD2 (5 bases). Germline V gives CDR1 SQVTM, CDR2 ANQGSEA. This CDR3 is built from 14 residues. CDR3: CSAGGFLNTGEPFF. CDR3 coding DNA: TGCAGCGCTGGTGGCTTTCTGAACACCGGGGAGCCGTTTTTT.

J is TRBJ2-1 and V is TRBV7-9, with 13 bases aligning to TRBD2. The CDR3 contains 15 residues. The V gene end was trimmed by 5 bases and the J gene end by 9 bases; junction bases not matched to a gene: 7. Germline CDR1 SEHNR, CDR2 FQNEAQ (reference sequence). CDR3 sequence: CASSPTSGREPEQFF. CDR3 nucleotides: TGTGCCAGCAGCCCTACTAGCGGGAGGGAGCCTGAGCAGTTCTTC.

This clonotype was seen at least ten times. This chain uses TRBV19 with TRBJ1-6; D unclear. Deletions cut 3 bases from V and 10 bases from J, with 13 bases between. CDR3 length equals 14 residues. Germline assignment: CDR1 LNHDA and CDR2 SQIVND (reference sequence). The CDR3 here is CASSIWASGSPLHF. The CDR3 nucleotides read TGTGCCAGTAGTATCTGGGCCAGCGGATCACCCCTCCACTTT.

The chain joins TRBV14 to TRBJ1-1, with 9 bases fitting TRBD1. Looked up from germline, CDR1 is SGHDN and CDR2 is FVKESK. The CDR3 spans 15 residues. V shed 0 bases, J shed 4 bases, and the junction held 3 bases outside the gene matches. The CDR3 region has the DNA TGTGCCAGCAGCCAAGAGAGGACAGGGGTCACTGAAGCTTTCTTT. Protein product: CASSQERTGVTEAFF.

This chain connects TRBV15 to TRBJ2-4; 8 bases match TRBD2. The CDR3 has 15 amino acids. Germline trimming cut 1 base from V and 2 bases from J; bases unmatched to any gene: 1. The germline CDR1 and CDR2 sequences are LNHNV and YYDKDF (reference sequence). The CDR3, as DNA: TGTGCCACCAGCAGAGCGGGAGGGTCCAAAAACATTCAGTACTTC. Translated, it gives CATSRAGGSKNIQYF.

This clonotype was detected a few times. The DNA for the CDR3 is TGTGCTAGTGCCTCCGAGGTGAACACTGAAGCTTTCTTT. Translating it yields CASASEVNTEAFF. The chain uses TRBV12-5 and TRBJ1-1, with D uncertain. The CDR3 sequence is 13 residues long. Trimming cost V 7 bases and J 0 bases, with 9 bases left between them. CDR1 and CDR2 (germline): LGHNT, FRNRAP.

This clonotype was seen a few times. The chain couples TRBV2 to TRBJ2-1, with TRBD2 as a possible D gene (6 bases). CDR3 length: 14 amino acids. Germline CDR1 reads SNHLY; CDR2 reads FYNNEI. V lost 6 bases, J lost 4 bases, and 13 bases lay in between. As DNA, the CDR3 is TGTGCCAGCAGCGCCAGCGGGCAGTACAATGAGCAGTTCTTC. Translating it yields CASSASGQYNEQFF.

This clonotype was detected only a few times. The CDR3 DNA follows: TGTGCCAGCAGCCATCCTCGACTAGCGGGGGGGAACACCGGGGAGCTGTTTTTT. It encodes CASSHPRLAGGNTGELFF. The rearrangement uses TRBV3-1 and TRBJ2-2; 13 bases match TRBD2. The CDR3 has 18 amino acids. The V gene's germline CDR1 is LGHDT and CDR2 YNNKEL (reference sequence). The V and J ends lost 3 bases and 1 base, in that order; junction bases with no gene match: 5.

In its sample, this clonotype was seen many times. The chain carries TRBV5-1 and TRBJ2-5; D tentatively reads TRBD1 or TRBD2 (5 bases each). CDR1 is SGHRS and CDR2 is YFSETQ in the germline V gene. V lost 1 base to trimming and J lost 3 bases, with 13 bases between them. The CDR3 runs 15 residues. CDR3 residues: CASSLMGDRKETQYF. As DNA, the CDR3 is TGCGCCAGCAGCTTGATGGGAGACAGAAAAGAGACCCAGTACTTC.

This clonotype was seen repeatedly, ten times or more. V gene TRBV27 combines with J gene TRBJ2-1, with 14 bases identical to TRBD2. Per germline, CDR1 MNHEY and CDR2 SMNVEV (reference sequence). The V and J ends lost 6 bases and 9 bases, in that order; junction bases with no gene match: 7. The CDR3 contains 15 residues. CDR3 loop: CASSRGTSGSGEQFF. The CDR3 bases are TGTGCCAGCAGCCGGGGGACTAGCGGGAGTGGTGAGCAGTTCTTC.

The chain joins TRBV12-3 or TRBV12-4 to TRBJ2-3; D may be TRBD2 (6 bases). With 4 bases removed from V and 0 bases from J, the gap between germline ends came to 11 bases. This CDR3 region has 15 residues. CDR3 bases: TGTGCCAGCAGTTCAGCAGGGACTAGCACAGATACGCAGTATTTT. Translating it yields CASSSAGTSTDTQYF.

V gene TRBV11-3 combines with J gene TRBJ1-5, with D perhaps matching TRBD1 (5 bases). Germline assignment: CDR1 SGHNT and CDR2 YENEEA. This CDR3 region has 14 residues. V was shortened by 2 bases and J by 7 bases, with 12 bases between the two germline ends. The CDR3 sequence: CASSLRGDAQPQHF. CDR3 DNA sequence: TGTGCCAGCAGCTTACGGGGGGATGCGCAGCCCCAGCATTTT.

The table lists this clonotype with a few counts. This chain connects TRBV6-5 to TRBJ1-4; 7 nucleotides align to TRBD1. The germline V gene has CDR1 MNHEY and CDR2 SVGAGI. The ends lost 5 bases at V and 7 bases at J; junction bases unmatched: 7. This CDR3 comprises 14 residues. The CDR3 reads CASSVTDRVEKLFF. Written as DNA, the CDR3 is TGTGCCAGCAGTGTGACCGACAGGGTTGAAAAACTGTTTTTT.

This clonotype was seen a few times. The chain has TRBV6-5 and TRBJ2-1, with D perhaps given as TRBD1 or TRBD2 (6 bases each). The V gene lost 2 bases and the J gene lost 10 bases, with 24 bases spanning the gap. Germline V lookup: CDR1 MNHEY, CDR2 SVGAGI. The CDR3 covers 17 residues. This CDR3 is CASSYLGGSARQGEQFF. CDR3 nucleotide sequence: TGTGCCAGCAGTTACCTGGGGGGCTCAGCGCGTCAAGGAGAGCAGTTCTTC.

The sample holds a few counts of this clonotype. The rearrangement links TRBV24-1 to TRBJ2-1, with 7 bases that match TRBD1. CDR3 length equals 16 residues. V shed 0 bases, J shed 6 bases, and the junction held 7 bases outside the gene matches. The germline V gene encodes CDR1 KGHDR and CDR2 SFDVKD. For the CDR3, the DNA is TGTGCCACCAGTGATTTGCAGAGGACAGGAACCAATGAGCAGTTCTTC. Translation: CATSDLQRTGTNEQFF.

The chain is built from TRBV24-1 and TRBJ2-3; 15 bases are shared with TRBD2. With V trimmed by 7 bases and J by 6 bases, 10 bases remained unmatched. This CDR3 has 17 amino acids. CDR1 is KGHDR and CDR2 is SFDVKD in the germline V gene. The CDR3 here is CATSRTSGGANYDTQYF. CDR3 bases: TGTGCCACCAGCAGGACTAGCGGGGGGGCAAACTACGATACGCAGTATTTT.

The V gene is TRBV29-1, the J gene TRBJ1-2; TRBD1 aligns across 7 bases. Germline trimming cut 3 bases from V and 7 bases from J; bases unmatched to any gene: 8. Germline CDR1 SQVTM, CDR2 ANQGSEA. This CDR3 has 13 residues. The CDR3 protein is CSVESRTGPGYTF. CDR3 in DNA: TGCAGCGTTGAGTCCCGGACAGGTCCTGGCTACACCTTC.

This clonotype was detected only a few times. This chain uses TRBV4-2 with TRBJ2-1; D gene uncertain. The CDR3 runs 17 residues. Trimming pared 0 bases from V and 2 bases from J, leaving 14 bases between. Germline assignment: CDR1 LGHNA and CDR2 YNFKEQ. The DNA of the CDR3 is TGTGCCAGCAGCCAAGATGGTTTCGGTTCTACCTACAATGAGCAGTTCTTC. This sequence encodes CASSQDGFGSTYNEQFF.

This sequence joins TRBV13 and TRBJ2-7; TRBD2 might be the D (6 bases). From germline, CDR1 is PRHDT and CDR2 FYEKMQ (reference sequence). CDR3 length: 12 amino acids. V lost 3 bases, J lost 6 bases, and 9 bases lay in between. This CDR3 reads CASSFRGSEQYF. The CDR3 DNA sequence: TGTGCCAGCAGCTTTCGGGGGTCCGAGCAGTACTTC.

There are a few counts of this clonotype. The chain carries TRBV5-6 and TRBJ2-3; a weak D match, TRBD1 (5 bases). Per germline, CDR1 SGHDT and CDR2 YYEEEE. V lost 4 bases and J lost 8, with 8 bases in between. This CDR3 has 11 residues. DNA for the CDR3: TGTGCCAGCAGCACCCAGGGTACGCAGTATTTT. Its translation: CASSTQGTQYF.

This clonotype was seen only a few times. The chain has TRBV9 and TRBJ1-6; maybe TRBD1 (6 bases). The CDR3 consists of 15 residues. Trimming cost V 2 bases and J 6 bases, with 12 bases left between them. The germline V gene has CDR1 SGDLS and CDR2 YYNGEE. The CDR3 loop is CASSVGQGGNSPLHF. In DNA, the CDR3 is TGTGCCAGCAGCGTGGGTCAAGGGGGTAATTCACCCCTCCACTTT.

This clonotype was found a few times. V and J are TRBV12-3 or TRBV12-4 and TRBJ2-3, with 8 bases identical to TRBD2. CDR3 size: 15 residues. V gave up 6 bases and J gave up 7 bases; unmatched junction bases: 12. CDR3 in amino acids: CASSLRGGRIHTQYF. CDR3 DNA sequence: TGTGCCAGCAGCCTTCGGGGGGGCCGAATTCATACGCAGTATTTT.

Comment on this clonotype: This sequence may be a read error, since a much larger clone differs from it by one base. The conserved closing phenylalanine or tryptophan is absent in this CDR3, likely reflecting a read error. The V and J genes are TRBV29-1 and TRBJ2-3, with D unclear. Germline CDR1 SQVTM, CDR2 ANQGSEA. CDR3 length: 12 amino acids. The V end was cut by 0 bases, the J end by 1 base, with 2 bases between. The CDR3 protein is CSVEEGTDTQYL. CDR3 in DNA: TGCAGCGTTGAAGAGGGCACAGATACGCAGTATCTT.

The chain combines TRBV5-5 with TRBJ2-3; 7 bases match TRBD2. Germline CDR1 and CDR2: SGHKS and YYEKEE (reference sequence). The CDR3 runs 15 residues. J was trimmed by 2 bases and V by 5 bases; bases with no gene match: 8. The CDR3 region is CASSGPQRDTDTQYF. DNA of the CDR3: TGTGCCAGCAGTGGCCCCCAGCGGGACACAGATACGCAGTATTTT.

Concerning this clonotype: This may stem from a read error, because a much larger clone lies one nucleotide away. Since the CDR3 does not end with the conserved phenylalanine or tryptophan, this likely comes from a read error. The chain employs TRBV9 and TRBJ1-1; D is possibly TRBD1 (5 bases). CDR1 SGDLS and CDR2 YYNGEE come from the germline V gene. V gave up 0 bases and J gave up 3 bases, with 6 bases separating them. The CDR3 covers 13 residues. The CDR3 sequence is CASSVGGDTEAFL. Written as DNA, the CDR3 is TGTGCCAGCAGCGTAGGAGGGGACACTGAAGCTTTCTTA.

The chain joins TRBV7-8 to TRBJ2-7, with 9 positions matching TRBD1. The CDR3 runs 17 residues. Losses at the gene ends were 3 bases for V and 2 bases for J; bases not matched to a gene: 11. From germline, CDR1 is SGHVS and CDR2 FQNEAQ. In DNA form, the CDR3 reads TGTGCCAGCAGCTTTCCGTCCGGGACAGGGCCTACCTACGAGCAGTACTTC. This translates into CASSFPSGTGPTYEQYF.

This chain joins TRBV14 and TRBJ1-3; D uncertain. The germline gives CDR1 SGHDN, CDR2 FVKESK. The CDR3 loop spans 14 amino acids. Trimming stripped 3 bases from V and 4 bases from J, with 10 bases between. This CDR3 reads CASSQSTPGNTIYF. The CDR3, as DNA: TGTGCCAGCAGCCAGTCTACACCAGGAAACACCATATATTTT.